Following are 27 T cell receptor beta chains from one sample sequenced in a study of T cells in Graves' hyperthyroidism and ophthalmopathy. There were TCR beta CDR3 regions amplified from RNA transcripts. A set of HTBI primers served as the primers for a first-round RT-PCR of the TCR CDR3. TCRdb analysed the multiplex PCR reads with MiXCR anew, one entry per CDR3 protein. The sample carries 550,000 to 700,000 distinct CDR3 sequences, approximately 44% recorded once. The sample consisted of peripheral blood or thyroid tissue (not recorded which). The source is an adult woman with Graves' disease, either hyperthyroidism or ophthalmopathy (not recorded which).

This clonotype was detected ten times or more. This chain links TRBV10-3 with TRBJ2-2; D gene ambiguous. Trimming removed 10 bases at V and 6 bases at J, with 9 bases between. Per the germline V gene, CDR1 is ENHRY and CDR2 is SYGVKD. This CDR3 is built from 11 residues. CDR3 nucleotide sequence: TGTGCCACCTCTCATGCCGGGGAGCTGTTTTTT. This sequence encodes CATSHAGELFF.

The V call is TRBV6-1, the J call TRBJ2-7, with 8 bases matching TRBD1. Germline CDR1 is MNHNS and CDR2 is SASEGT. Unmatched junction bases numbered 11, after V lost 7 bases and J lost 0 bases. This CDR3 spans 16 amino acids. CDR3 protein: CASIGQGAINSYEQYF. In DNA form, the CDR3 reads TGTGCCAGCATTGGGCAGGGGGCCATAAACTCCTACGAGCAGTACTTC.

J is TRBJ1-1 and V is TRBV10-2; the match to TRBD1 covers 10 bases. V lost 8 bases, J lost 8 bases, and 11 bases stayed unmatched. This CDR3 region has 14 residues. Germline values: CDR1 WSHSY, CDR2 SAAADI. The CDR3 sequence: CASRPGQGWKEAFF. Written as DNA, the CDR3 is TGCGCCAGCCGCCCGGGACAGGGGTGGAAGGAAGCTTTCTTT.

This clonotype was detected only a few times. This chain connects TRBV2 to TRBJ2-3, with TRBD2 matching over 10 bases. The J segment lost 2 bases and the V segment lost 9 bases, leaving 8 bases of the junction unmatched. The CDR3 consists of 15 residues. Germline V gives CDR1 SNHLY, CDR2 FYNNEI. CDR3: CARAGTSENTDTQYF. In DNA, the CDR3 is TGTGCCAGAGCCGGGACTAGCGAGAACACAGATACGCAGTATTTT.

Note on this clonotype: One end of the junction varies from germline; a read error may be responsible. This chain joins TRBV10-1 and TRBJ2-2; TRBD1 matches 8 bases. Germline V lookup: CDR1 WNHNN, CDR2 SYGVQD (reference sequence). The CDR3 runs 14 residues. The CDR3 protein is CATARQGRTGELFF. In nucleotides, the CDR3 is TGTGCCACCGCGAGACAGGGGAGGACCGGGGAGCTGTTTTTT.

This clonotype came up a few times. V is TRBV11-3 and J is TRBJ2-3; 7 nucleotides align to TRBD1. V trimming: 5 bases; J trimming: 7 bases; junction bases outside the gene matches: 15. The CDR3 sequence is 16 residues long. Per the germline V gene, CDR1 is SGHNT and CDR2 is YENEEA. CDR3 DNA: TGTGCCAGCAGCCTAAGGGGGCCTAGCCCCGTTTATACGCAGTATTTT. As protein: CASSLRGPSPVYTQYF.

This clonotype was found many times. J is TRBJ1-3 and V is TRBV20-1; D unresolved. This CDR3 comprises 14 residues. Germline loops: CDR1 DFQATT, CDR2 SNEGSKA (reference sequence). Trimming left V 1 base short and J 4 bases short, with 11 bases between. The CDR3 nucleotides read TGCAGTGCTAGAGCGGCGGGAGGAGGAAACACCATATATTTT. It specifies CSARAAGGGNTIYF.

This clonotype was counted many times. The chain has TRBV4-1 and TRBJ2-7; TRBD2 matches at 7 bases. CDR1 MGHRA and CDR2 YSYEKL come from the germline V gene. There are 15 residues in the CDR3. The V segment lost 1 base and the J segment 0 bases; nucleotides outside the gene matches: 3. Here the CDR3 DNA reads TGCGCCAGCAGCCAAGGGCTAGCGGCCTCCTACGAGCAGTACTTC. Amino acid sequence: CASSQGLAASYEQYF.

There are many counts of this clonotype. The V and J genes are TRBV5-1 and TRBJ1-2; D might be TRBD1 (6 bases). The V and J ends lost 0 bases and 6 bases respectively, with 12 bases between them. Per germline, CDR1 SGHRS and CDR2 YFSETQ. The CDR3 runs to 14 residues. CDR3 DNA sequence: TGCGCCAGCAGCTTGGGGGACAAGACCAATGGCTACACCTTC. It yields the protein CASSLGDKTNGYTF.

This clonotype was seen a single time. V usage is TRBV20-1 and J usage is TRBJ1-1; no reliable D call. There are 15 residues in the CDR3. CDR1 and CDR2 (germline): DFQATT, SNEGSKA (reference sequence). V lost 4 bases and J 1 base, leaving 16 bases between the germline ends. CDR3 nucleotides: TGCAGTGCTACCGTCGGGCACACACGGAACACTGAAGCTTTCTTT. Protein: CSATVGHTRNTEAFF.

As for this clonotype: One end of the junction varies from germline; a read error may be responsible. The chain links TRBV27 to TRBJ2-6; 12 bases line up with TRBD1. The CDR3 extends over 15 amino acids. Germline CDR1 MNHEY, CDR2 SMNVEV (reference sequence). The CDR3 nucleotides read TGTGCCAGCAGTTTCGGAGGGACAGGGGGCGGCACTGAAGCTTTC. Its protein product is CASSFGGTGGGTEAF.

This chain joins TRBV27 and TRBJ2-7, with TRBD2 identical over 7 bases. The junction had 3 bases not matched to a gene; V was cut back by 4 bases and J by 3 bases. CDR1 is MNHEY, CDR2 SMNVEV, per germline (reference sequence). The CDR3 contains 13 residues. The CDR3 nucleotides are TGTGCCAGCAGTTACCAGCGGGACTACGAGCAGTACTTC. Amino acids: CASSYQRDYEQYF.

The J gene is TRBJ1-2, the V gene TRBV7-3; TRBD1 aligns across 8 bases. The CDR3 consists of 14 residues. The junction had 7 bases not matched to a gene; V was cut back by 1 base and J by 9 bases. Germline CDR1 SGHTA, CDR2 FQGTGA. The CDR3: CASSLRQGAVSYTF. The DNA of the CDR3 is TGTGCCAGCAGCTTAAGGCAGGGGGCGGTAAGCTACACCTTC.

The chain joins TRBV19 to TRBJ1-2; no clear D gene. Between the trimmed V and J ends, which lost 7 bases and 3 bases, there was a span of 6 bases. CDR1 LNHDA and CDR2 SQIVND come from the germline V gene (reference sequence). The CDR3 covers 11 residues. The CDR3 coding sequence is TGTGCCAGTATGGTCCACTATGGCTACACCTTC. Translated, it gives CASMVHYGYTF.

This clonotype has a count of ten or more. The chain is built from TRBV10-3 and TRBJ2-5; D may be TRBD1 or TRBD2 (5 bases each). The CDR3 loop spans 14 amino acids. Per germline, CDR1 ENHRY and CDR2 SYGVKD. V was trimmed by 10 bases and J by 6 bases, leaving 21 bases between them. The CDR3 region is CAKTNGGVPKTQYF. The CDR3 nucleotides read TGTGCCAAAACTAATGGGGGAGTTCCGAAGACCCAGTACTTC.

This clonotype showed up just a few times. The chain combines TRBV5-8 with TRBJ1-1; TRBD1 matches at 8 bases. J lost 5 bases, V lost 5 bases, and 11 bases had no gene match. CDR3 size: 15 residues. Germline CDR1 is SGHTS and CDR2 is YDEGEE. This chain's CDR3 is CASRFLGQGGTEAFF. The CDR3 DNA reads TGTGCCAGCAGGTTCCTCGGACAGGGAGGAACTGAAGCTTTCTTT.

On this clonotype itself: The junction departs from the called germline gene at one end, perhaps through a read error. The chain uses TRBV12-3 or TRBV12-4 and TRBJ2-6; TRBD1 agrees at 8 bases. The CDR3 runs to 13 residues. DNA for the CDR3: TGTGCCAGCAGTTTACAGGGGGCAACGACCGAAGCTTTC. Protein sequence: CASSLQGATTEAF.

The sample holds many counts of this clonotype. The genes are TRBV2 and TRBJ2-5; perhaps D is TRBD1 or TRBD2 (5 bases each). V was pared by 8 bases and J by 0 bases, with 10 bases between. This CDR3 region has 13 residues. Germline loops: CDR1 SNHLY, CDR2 FYNNEI. CDR3 sequence: CASRGDHQETQYF. DNA for the CDR3: TGTGCCAGCCGAGGGGACCACCAAGAGACCCAGTACTTC.

The V and J genes are TRBV6-2 or TRBV6-3 and TRBJ2-7; TRBD2 matches at 10 bases. The CDR3 has 16 residues. CDR1 is MNHEY and CDR2 is SVGEGT in the germline V gene. The V gene end was trimmed by 2 bases and the J gene end by 2 bases; junction bases not matched to a gene: 6. In DNA, the CDR3 is TGTGCCAGCAGTTACCGAGGGCTAGCGGGGGCCTACGAGCAGTACTTC. Residues: CASSYRGLAGAYEQYF.

This clonotype was seen many times. CDR3 sequence reads: CSAPRAGGGGYGYTF. CDR3 sequence (DNA): TGCAGTGCGCCTCGTGCGGGGGGAGGAGGCTATGGCTACACCTTC. The chain carries TRBV20-1 and TRBJ1-2; D might be TRBD1 (5 bases). This CDR3 has 15 amino acids. Germline V gene sequence: CDR1 DFQATT, CDR2 SNEGSKA (reference sequence). V shed 6 bases and J shed 4 bases, with 21 bases lying between them.

This clonotype was counted at least ten times. The junction does not match germline at one end; this may be a read error. This chain links TRBV5-1 with TRBJ2-5; TRBD1 aligns across 8 bases. Germline-derived CDR1 and CDR2 are SGHRS and YFSETQ. This CDR3 contains 15 residues. CDR3 residues: CASSSKGQGQETQYF. The DNA of the CDR3 is TGTGCCAGCAGCTCAAAAGGACAGGGTCAAGAGACCCAGTACTTC.

This clonotype was detected only once. The chain couples TRBV7-9 to TRBJ2-7; D possibly corresponds to TRBD1 (6 bases). This CDR3 spans 14 amino acids. CDR1 SEHNR and CDR2 FQNEAQ come from the germline V gene (reference sequence). Trimming took 5 bases from V and 5 from J, leaving 16 bases between them. The CDR3: CASSGSRDIHEQYF. The DNA of the CDR3 is TGTGCCAGCAGCGGATCCCGGGACATCCACGAGCAGTACTTC.

The gene calls are TRBV20-1 and TRBJ1-1, with D perhaps matching TRBD1 (5 bases). V dropped 7 bases and J dropped 6 bases, with 12 bases sitting between them. This CDR3 comprises 11 residues. Germline V CDR1 and CDR2: DFQATT, SNEGSKA (reference sequence). CDR3: CSGGGMAEAFF. In DNA form, the CDR3 reads TGCAGTGGGGGGGGTATGGCTGAAGCTTTCTTT.

This clonotype was seen many times. The chain is built from TRBV29-1 and TRBJ1-2; 9 bases fit TRBD1. This CDR3 region has 14 residues. Germline trimming cut 3 bases from V and 5 bases from J; bases unmatched to any gene: 7. Germline loops: CDR1 SQVTM, CDR2 ANQGSEA. CDR3 sequence (DNA): TGCAGCGTTGAGGCGACAGGGGGAGAGTATGGCTACACCTTC. Protein: CSVEATGGEYGYTF.

At least ten counts were recorded for this clonotype. The chain links TRBV9 to TRBJ1-4, with 9 bases aligning to TRBD1. The CDR3 totals 16 residues. Germline V gives CDR1 SGDLS, CDR2 YYNGEE. V shed 0 bases, J shed 5 bases, and the junction held 5 bases outside the gene matches. Here the CDR3 reads CASSVAAGTGNEKLFF. CDR3 nucleotides: TGTGCCAGCAGCGTAGCTGCCGGGACAGGGAATGAAAAACTGTTTTTT.

The V and J genes are TRBV28 and TRBJ2-5, with D possibly being TRBD1 (6 bases). The CDR3 runs to 16 residues. Germline values: CDR1 MDHEN, CDR2 SYDVKM. Trimming took 4 bases from V and 3 from J, leaving 18 bases between them. CDR3 residues: CASSSRQERTEETQYF. The DNA of the CDR3 is TGTGCCAGCAGTTCCCGACAGGAAAGGACAGAAGAGACCCAGTACTTC.

This clonotype was seen many times. The rearrangement joins TRBV10-3 to TRBJ1-1; TRBD1 matches 10 bases. Trimming took 1 base from V and 5 from J; bases not matched to a gene: 10. Germline loops: CDR1 ENHRY, CDR2 SYGVKD. This CDR3 spans 17 amino acids. CDR3 in amino acids: CAISELSGQGKETEAFF. The DNA of the CDR3 is TGTGCCATCAGTGAGTTATCGGGACAGGGGAAAGAAACTGAAGCTTTCTTT.